The clone carrying this TCR beta chain came up many times. Its antigen is still unknown. At the time of active disease, bone marrow was collected from every patient. The data are from a study of read filtering for tumor transcriptome and immune sequencing. Whole-study results and caveats: Sorted CD138-negative bone marrow cells were not purified T cells.

Molecular barcoded adaptors covering alpha/delta and beta/gamma chains were used on approximately 400 ng RNA. TCRdb ran MiXCR on the reads and lists one entry per CDR3 protein. The repertoire holds about 24,000 distinct CDR3 sequences, with about 22% as singletons. Germline trimming cut 1 base from V and 8 bases from J; bases unmatched to any gene: 4. The CDR3 consists of 15 residues. Germline V CDR1 and CDR2: MGHRA, YSYEKL. V and J are TRBV4-1 and TRBJ2-1; 11 nucleotides line up with TRBD2. The source material was a population of CD138-negative cells sorted from bone marrow. The clonotype comes from a donor aged 40 or older with multiple myeloma. CDR3: CASSQGELAGDEQFF. The CDR3 DNA follows: TGCGCCAGCAGCCAAGGCGAACTAGCGGGGGATGAGCAGTTCTTC.